The 22 T cell receptor beta chains below were found in one sample sequenced in a study of T-cell reconstitution after alpha-beta-depleted transplantation in children. This sample's TCRbeta library carried unique molecular identifier barcodes. MiXCR, applied by TCRdb to the PCR reads, yields one record per CDR3 protein. The repertoire holds 250,000 to 300,000 distinct CDR3 sequences, almost 10% seen once, with around 10% in the top ten. Sequenced here: PBMCs from the stem cell graft donor, sampled from the stem cell graft. These receptor sequences come from a human donor who donated a stem cell graft to a child with SCID.

In this sample, this clonotype turned up a few times. The chain is built from TRBV6-2 or TRBV6-3 and TRBJ2-2; TRBD2 aligns across 10 bases. Germline lookup yields CDR1 MNHEY and CDR2 SVGEGT. Unmatched junction bases numbered 5, after V lost 2 bases and J lost 2 bases. The CDR3 is made up of 17 amino acids. The DNA of the CDR3 is TGTGCCAGCAGTTACGTACTAGCGGGATATAACACCGGGGAGCTGTTTTTT. This sequence encodes CASSYVLAGYNTGELFF.

The chain employs TRBV11-2 and TRBJ2-7, with a weak D call TRBD2 (6 bases). The V and J ends lost 1 base and 2 bases respectively, with 9 bases between them. CDR3 length equals 14 residues. Per germline, CDR1 SGHAT and CDR2 FQNNGV. The CDR3 nucleotides are TGTGCCAGCAGCTTAGCGTCGGGAGCCTACGAGCAGTACTTC. Translating gives CASSLASGAYEQYF.

In its sample, this clonotype was seen many times. The gene calls are TRBV12-3 or TRBV12-4 and TRBJ2-2; maybe TRBD1 (6 bases). V lost 5 bases and J lost 4, with 17 bases in between. This CDR3 contains 16 residues. The CDR3, as DNA: TGTGCCAGCAGTCCATCCGGGACACCTTCCACCGGGGAGCTGTTTTTT. Translating it yields CASSPSGTPSTGELFF.

This chain connects TRBV7-8 to TRBJ2-5; no firm D call. The CDR3 spans 13 residues. Germline CDR1 and CDR2: SGHVS and FQNEAQ. Trimming cost V 8 bases and J 5 bases, with 15 bases left between them. The CDR3 protein is CASGPQGGETQYF. The CDR3 DNA reads TGTGCCAGCGGCCCTCAAGGTGGGGAGACCCAGTACTTC. Drawing the rest from reference TRBV7-8 and TRBJ2-5, the complete variable domain is GAGVSQSPRYKVAKRGQDVALRCDPISGHVSLFWYQQALGQGPEFLTYFQNEAQLDKSGLPSDRFFAERPEGSVSTLKIQRTQQEDSAVYLCASGPQGGETQYFGPGTRLLVL.

This clonotype was counted ten times or more. The rearrangement joins TRBV20-1 to TRBJ2-7; the D gene is possibly TRBD2 (5 bases). The germline V gene encodes CDR1 DFQATT and CDR2 SNEGSKA (reference sequence). Trimming cost V 1 base and J 2 bases, with 18 bases left between them. The CDR3 consists of 16 residues. CDR3 bases: TGCAGTGCTAGAGGGCTAGCCGGGTCTGCCCCCTACGAGCAGTACTTC. Protein product: CSARGLAGSAPYEQYF.

This clonotype turned up a few times. This sequence joins TRBV20-1 and TRBJ2-5; the D is unclear. Germline CDR1 DFQATT, CDR2 SNEGSKA (reference sequence). V was pared by 0 bases and J by 4 bases, with 12 bases between. The length of the CDR3 is 14 residues. The CDR3 spells CSARDQGYLETQYF. The CDR3 nucleotides read TGCAGTGCTAGAGATCAAGGGTACCTAGAGACCCAGTACTTC.

In this sample, this clonotype turned up a few times. V gene TRBV5-4 combines with J gene TRBJ1-1; D gene ambiguous. This CDR3 spans 13 amino acids. CDR1 is SGHNT, CDR2 YYREEE, per germline (reference sequence). Between the trimmed V and J ends, which lost 0 bases and 10 bases, there was a span of 13 bases. The CDR3 DNA sequence: TGTGCCAGCAGCTTGGCCGTCTCAAAAGGAGCTTTCTTT. This sequence encodes CASSLAVSKGAFF.

The chain carries TRBV7-9 and TRBJ2-7, with 11 positions matching TRBD1. Trimming removed 5 bases from V and 6 bases from J; junction bases left unmatched: 9. The CDR3 consists of 15 residues. Looked up from germline, CDR1 is SEHNR and CDR2 is FQNEAQ (reference sequence). Here the CDR3 reads CASSPRDRGGCEQYF. CDR3 DNA: TGTGCCAGCAGCCCCCGGGACAGGGGGGGTTGCGAGCAGTACTTC.

Only a few counts were recorded for this clonotype. The chain employs TRBV14 and TRBJ1-4; D perhaps matches TRBD1 (5 bases). Germline lookup yields CDR1 SGHDN and CDR2 FVKESK. V dropped 4 bases and J dropped 5 bases, with 11 bases sitting between them. The CDR3 spans 14 residues. CDR3 protein: CASSLGPENEKLFF. CDR3 sequence (DNA): TGTGCCAGCAGCCTGGGACCGGAGAATGAAAAACTGTTTTTT.

The rearrangement joins TRBV20-1 to TRBJ2-4; tentative D call: TRBD2 (5 bases). The CDR3 loop spans 13 amino acids. From germline, CDR1 is DFQATT and CDR2 SNEGSKA (reference sequence). Trimming cost V 6 bases and J 8 bases, with 17 bases left between them. The CDR3 spells CSARLRGMDIQYF. CDR3 coding DNA: TGCAGTGCCCGTCTCAGAGGGATGGACATTCAGTACTTC.

A few counts support this clonotype. V usage is TRBV29-1 and J usage is TRBJ2-5, with D tentatively TRBD2 (5 bases). Trimming took 3 bases from V and 5 from J, leaving 10 bases between them. CDR3 length equals 12 residues. CDR1 is SQVTM and CDR2 is ANQGSEA in the germline V gene. CDR3 DNA sequence: TGCAGCGTTGAGGATCCGGGGGAGACCCAGTACTTC. As protein: CSVEDPGETQYF. The full variable domain, in which reference TRBV29-1 and TRBJ2-5 provide the parts outside the CDR3, is SAVISQKPSRDICQRGTSLTIQCQVDSQVTMMFWYRQQPGQSLTLIATANQGSEATYESGFVIDKFPISRPNLTFSTLTVSNMSPEDSSIYLCSVEDPGETQYFGPGTRLLVL.

The chain joins TRBV20-1 to TRBJ2-3; D gene unclear. CDR1 DFQATT and CDR2 SNEGSKA come from the germline V gene (reference sequence). This CDR3 has 15 amino acids. Trimming took off 1 base at V and 0 bases at J, with 11 bases between the two ends. This chain's CDR3 is CSARASETSTDTQYF. DNA for the CDR3: TGCAGTGCTAGAGCCTCAGAGACAAGCACAGATACGCAGTATTTT.

This clonotype was recorded many times. The chain links TRBV29-1 to TRBJ2-1; 10 bases are shared with TRBD1. After removal of 5 bases from V and 5 bases from J, the junction contained 12 bases not matched to a gene. CDR3 length: 16 amino acids. Germline CDR1 reads SQVTM; CDR2 reads ANQGSEA. The CDR3 DNA is TGCAGCGTTCTGACAGGGGGCAATTTAGGAGACAATGAGCAGTTCTTC. Encoded protein: CSVLTGGNLGDNEQFF.

This clonotype was detected only a few times. The genes are TRBV15 and TRBJ2-7, with no clear D. The germline V gene has CDR1 LNHNV and CDR2 YYDKDF (reference sequence). Trimming left V 5 bases short and J 2 bases short, with 16 bases between. The CDR3 is 15 residues long. The CDR3 DNA reads as TGTGCCACCAGCCCGGACCCCATAGGGACCTACGAGCAGTACTTC. Its protein product is CATSPDPIGTYEQYF.

This clonotype was counted at least ten times. V usage is TRBV5-1 and J usage is TRBJ2-7, with TRBD1 matching 9 bases. In germline, CDR1 is SGHRS, CDR2 YFSETQ. The CDR3 contains 14 residues. V lost 1 base and J lost 3; bases outside the gene matches: 2. The CDR3 spells CASSLTGGDYEQYF. In DNA form, the CDR3 reads TGCGCCAGCAGCTTGACAGGGGGCGACTACGAGCAGTACTTC.

The chain combines TRBV7-2 with TRBJ2-5; 12 bases line up with TRBD2. The length of the CDR3 is 13 residues. V was pared by 5 bases and J by 7 bases, with 2 bases of the junction left unmatched. Germline CDR1 SGHTA, CDR2 FQGNSA. CDR3 DNA sequence: TGTGCCAGCAGCCAGACTAGCGGGGGGACCCAGTACTTC. It codes for CASSQTSGGTQYF.

The V gene is TRBV6-1, the J gene TRBJ1-5; TRBD1 might be the D (5 bases). Deletions cut 7 bases from V and 7 bases from J, with 11 bases between. CDR3 size: 12 residues. Germline assignment: CDR1 MNHNS and CDR2 SASEGT. In DNA form, the CDR3 reads TGTGCCAGCACCAGGGTCGACCAGCCCCAGCATTTT. Translating gives CASTRVDQPQHF.

This clonotype was counted a few times. V and J are TRBV4-1 and TRBJ2-7; D gene unclear. The CDR3 consists of 14 residues. V was trimmed by 1 base and J by 0 bases, leaving 7 bases between them. Germline V gives CDR1 MGHRA, CDR2 YSYEKL. In nucleotides, the CDR3 is TGCGCCAGCAGCCAAGTTGAGAGCTCCTACGAGCAGTACTTC. This sequence encodes CASSQVESSYEQYF.

This clonotype appeared many times. V is TRBV11-2 and J is TRBJ1-2; D gene uncertain. Per the germline V gene, CDR1 is SGHAT and CDR2 is FQNNGV. Trimming pared 3 bases from V and 4 bases from J, leaving 12 bases between. This CDR3 contains 14 residues. CDR3: CASSFAGSSYGYTF. The CDR3, as DNA: TGTGCCAGCAGCTTCGCAGGCTCCTCCTATGGCTACACCTTC.

This clonotype was counted at least ten times. The chain links TRBV2 to TRBJ2-1; 12 nucleotides match TRBD2. Germline CDR1 is SNHLY and CDR2 is FYNNEI. V dropped 3 bases and J dropped 8; count of bases not matched to a gene: 14. There are 18 residues in the CDR3. Here the CDR3 DNA reads TGTGCCAGCAGTGAGGCCGAAGGACTAGCGGGGTACTCCTATGAGCAGTTCTTC. Translation gives CASSEAEGLAGYSYEQFF.

This clonotype was observed a handful of times. The chain couples TRBV6-1 to TRBJ1-4, with D possibly TRBD1 on 6 matching bases. V lost 6 bases and J 8 bases, leaving 25 bases between the germline ends. The CDR3 loop spans 17 amino acids. Looked up from germline, CDR1 is MNHNS and CDR2 is SASEGT. CDR3 bases: TGTGCCAGCAGACCCCAACCTCCTCGGGGGCGCGAAGAAAAACTGTTTTTT. Its protein is CASRPQPPRGREEKLFF.

Regarding this clonotype: A much larger clone sits a single nucleotide away, making a read error possible. For the CDR3, the DNA is TGTGCCAGCAGCCAAGCTGTCCCGACCGTGGAGCTGTTTTTT. Encoded protein: CASSQAVPTVELFF. The genes are TRBV3-1 and TRBJ2-2, with D unresolved. Germline V gives CDR1 LGHDT, CDR2 YNNKEL (reference sequence). CDR3 length: 14 amino acids. The whole variable domain, remainder taken from reference TRBV3-1 and TRBJ2-2, is DTAVSQTPKYLVTQMGNDKSIKCEQNLGHDTMYWYKQDSKKFLKIMFSYNNKELIINETVPNRFSPKSPDKAHLNLHINSLELGDSAVYFCASSQAVPTVELFFGEGSRLTVL.